A selection of T cell receptor beta chains follows, all from one sample in a study of long-term antiretroviral therapy in people with HIV. Libraries were prepared by immunoSEQ multiplex PCR; TCRdb keeps only in-frame clonotypes and omits some of them. The sample yields under 20,000 clones, more than 65% seen once. The material sequenced was unsorted PBMCs, taken around 1.3 years before starting antiretroviral therapy. Receptors originate from a man under 40 with HIV. Both conserved end residues are part of each CDR3. The D gene is left open where the match is weak. Some rows mark clone size as missing; the rest say once, few, many or name a class of expanded clone.

clone_size j_call d_call v_call cdr3_nt cdr3_aa
. TRBJ2-7 TRBD2 TRBV11-2 TGTGCCAGCAGCTACGACCCCCTAGCGGGAGACTACGAGCAGTACTTC CASSYDPLAGDYEQYF
. TRBJ2-7 TRBD1 TRBV9 TGTGCCAGCAGCCAGCACCGGGACAGGCCCTTCGAGCAGTACTTC CASSQHRDRPFEQYF
. TRBJ2-1 TRBD1 TRBV30 TGTGCCTGGAGTGGGACAGGGGGCCTGGGGCAGTTCTTC CAWSGTGGLGQFF
. TRBJ2-2 TRBD2 TRBV14 TGTGCCAGCAGCCAAGATAAGCGGGGGGGACCGTCGAACACCGGGGAGCTGTTTTTT CASSQDKRGGPSNTGELFF
. TRBJ2-1 TRBD2 TRBV4-3 TGCGCCAGCAGCTCGGGAGGTAAAAATGAGCAGTTCTTC CASSSGGKNEQFF
. TRBJ1-4 . TRBV6-6 TGTGCCAGCAAGGCAACTAATGAAAAACTGTTTTTT CASKATNEKLFF
. TRBJ1-2 . TRBV15 TGTGCCACCAGCAGAGCAGGCCAGGGAGGGAACTATGGCTACACCTTC CATSRAGQGGNYGYTF
. TRBJ2-1 . TRBV5-8 TGTGCCAGCAGCTTGGGAAGCTACAATGAGCAGTTCTTC CASSLGSYNEQFF
. TRBJ1-2 . TRBV20-1 TGCAGTTTACATTTTAACTATGGCTACACCTTC CSLHFNYGYTF
. TRBJ2-7 TRBD2 TRBV7-8 TGTGCCAGCAGCTTGAGCGGGGGGTCCTACGAGCAGTACTTC CASSLSGGSYEQYF
. TRBJ2-6 . TRBV4-3 TGCGCCAGCAGCCAAGAGGCGGGCCTCTCTGGGGCCAACGTCCTGACTTTC CASSQEAGLSGANVLTF
. TRBJ2-3 . TRBV30 TGTGCCTGGGTGGGACAACATGATACGCAGTATTTT CAWVGQHDTQYF
. TRBJ2-2 . TRBV5-4 TGTGCCAGCAGCCCCGCCCGGGCCGCCCGGGGCGGGGAGCTGTTTTTT CASSPARAARGGELFF
few TRBJ1-2 TRBD1 TRBV14 TGTGCCAGCAGCTACAGGGGAGCGTATGGCTACACCTTC CASSYRGAYGYTF
. TRBJ1-1 . TRBV5-5 TGTGCCAGCAGCTTGTCCGGTGACAGGAGGAACACTGAAGCTTTCTTT CASSLSGDRRNTEAFF
. TRBJ1-4 . TRBV13 TGTGCCAGCAGCCCTACTGGGGGGGGATACGATGAAAAACTGTTTTTT CASSPTGGGYDEKLFF
. TRBJ2-2 . TRBV4-3 TGCGCCAGCAGCCAAGATGAGGGACGGAACACCGGGGAGCTGTTTTTT CASSQDEGRNTGELFF
. TRBJ1-6 . TRBV4-1 TGCGCCAGCAGCCAGACGCAGGGGAAGACTGGAAGTTCACCCCTCCACTTT CASSQTQGKTGSSPLHF
. TRBJ2-3 . TRBV6-4 TGTGCCAGCAGTGCGGGACTTAGCACAGATACGCAGTATTTT CASSAGLSTDTQYF
. TRBJ2-7 TRBD1 TRBV7-9 TGTGCCAGCAGCTATGGGGCTGGCGGCCAGGGGGCCTACGAGCAGTACTTC CASSYGAGGQGAYEQYF
. TRBJ2-3 TRBD1 TRBV25-1 TGTGCCAGCACTAGGACAGGTCCGCAGTATTTT CASTRTGPQYF
. TRBJ1-2 . TRBV2 TGTGCCAGCAGTGCGGACCTCTCTCTTGGTGGCTACACCTTC CASSADLSLGGYTF
. TRBJ1-4 . TRBV19 TGTGCCAGTAGTAAGAATGCGGGTGAAAAACTGTTTTTT CASSKNAGEKLFF
. TRBJ2-1 TRBD1 TRBV5-1 TGCGCCAGCAGCTTGGTCCAGGGGGCGGGGAATGAGCAGTTCTTC CASSLVQGAGNEQFF
. TRBJ2-1 . TRBV30 TGTGCCTGGAGTGATTACGGTAACTCCTACAATGAGCAGTTCTTC CAWSDYGNSYNEQFF
medium-sized TRBJ1-3 . TRBV10-3 TGTGCCATCAGTGAGGGTCACCCGAGTGGAAACACCATATATTTT CAISEGHPSGNTIYF
few TRBJ1-1 . TRBV7-3 TGTGCCAGCAGCTTAACGGGACACGGGAACACTGAAGCTTTCTTT CASSLTGHGNTEAFF
. TRBJ2-7 . TRBV6-6 TGTGCCAGCACCCAGGGGTACTCCTACGAGCAGTACTTC CASTQGYSYEQYF